Listed below are T cell receptor beta chains from one sample, sequenced in a study of T cell changes during pregnancy in multiple sclerosis. Measured with immunoSEQ multiplex PCR; TCRdb has only the in-frame clones, and not every one. Of tens of thousands of clones in the sample, approximately 92% were seen once. Sequencing was carried out using peripheral blood. The source is a female donor with multiple sclerosis, enrolled in a pregnancy study. CDR3s include the opening cysteine and the closing phenylalanine or tryptophan. D genes are given only for firm matches. Not all rows give a size; the values are once, few, many and, for expanded clones, a class.

V gene	D gene	J gene	clone size	CDR3 DNA	CDR3 protein
TRBV6-4	TRBD2	TRBJ2-2	.	TGTGCCAGCAGTTCCGGGACTAGCGGGAAACGGAACACCGGGGAGCTGTTTTTT	CASSSGTSGKRNTGELFF
TRBV7-3	.	TRBJ2-3	once	TGTGCCAGCAGCTTAAACCCCTCTAGCACAGATACGCAGTATTTT	CASSLNPSSTDTQYF
TRBV6-1	.	TRBJ1-4	.	TGTGCCAGCAGCGCCGGTACCTGGGGCGAAAAACTGTTTTTT	CASSAGTWGEKLFF
TRBV6-6	.	TRBJ2-5	.	TGTGCCAGCAGTTACCTACTGCACGGGGAGACCCAGTACTTC	CASSYLLHGETQYF
TRBV5-1	TRBD2	TRBJ2-1	.	TGCGCCAGCAGCTGGGGGAGGGGCGATGAGCAGTTCTTC	CASSWGRGDEQFF
TRBV27	TRBD2	TRBJ2-3	few	TGTGCCAGCGCCCTCCACGGGACTAGCGGGAGTGATACGCAGTATTTT	CASALHGTSGSDTQYF
TRBV2	.	TRBJ2-3	.	TGTGCCAGCAGGGATTTTACAGATACGCAGTATTTT	CASRDFTDTQYF
TRBV6-6	.	TRBJ2-3	once	TGTGCCAGCAGTTTGGGCGGGACTCCGGGCACAGATACGCAGTATTTT	CASSLGGTPGTDTQYF
TRBV7-9	.	TRBJ1-1	.	TGTGCCAGCAGACCAAGATCCACTGAAGCTTTCTTT	CASRPRSTEAFF
TRBV7-2	.	TRBJ2-2	.	TGTGCCAGCAGCTTAATAGAGTGGGGGCGGGCCGGGGAGCTGTTTTTT	CASSLIEWGRAGELFF
TRBV5-1	TRBD2	TRBJ2-7	.	TGCGCCAGCAGCCCGAGCGGGAAGAGCTCCTACGAGCAGTACTTC	CASSPSGKSSYEQYF
TRBV10-3	.	TRBJ2-3	.	TGTGCCATCAGTGAGGCCACCCGCACAGATACGCAGTATTTT	CAISEATRTDTQYF
TRBV28	TRBD2	TRBJ2-7	.	TGTGCCAGCAGTTCTACCGGGACTAGCGGGAAATGGTACGAGCAGTACTTC	CASSSTGTSGKWYEQYF
TRBV4-2	TRBD2	TRBJ2-1	.	TGTGCCAGCAGCCAAGACGGCGGGACTAGCGGGTTAAGGCGTCAGTTCTTC	CASSQDGGTSGLRRQFF
TRBV19	.	TRBJ1-2	.	TGTGCCAGCCACCGGGGGGGGGAGCGCGGCTACACCTTC	CASHRGGERGYTF
TRBV5-4	.	TRBJ1-1	.	TGTGCCAGCAGCTTCACAGGGAGGGGCAACACTGAAGCTTTCTTT	CASSFTGRGNTEAFF
TRBV27	.	TRBJ2-7	.	TGTGCCAGCAGTTTCCGACTAGAGGCACTTTACGAGCAGTACTTC	CASSFRLEALYEQYF
TRBV2	.	TRBJ1-2	.	TGTGCCAGCTTGGATGTTTCGGATGGCTACACCTTC	CASLDVSDGYTF
TRBV7-2	.	TRBJ2-2	.	TGTGCCAGCAGCTCACTAGTTCTTGGGGAGCTGTTTTTT	CASSSLVLGELFF
TRBV9	.	TRBJ2-1	few	TGTGCCAGCAGCGTTGGGAGCGGCCTTTCCCCGGGCAATGAGCAGTTCTTC	CASSVGSGLSPGNEQFF
TRBV5-1	TRBD1	TRBJ2-7	.	TGCGCCAGCAGCTTGGGGACAGGGGGCTACGAGCAGTACTTC	CASSLGTGGYEQYF
TRBV5-1	.	TRBJ2-7	.	TGCGCCAGCAGCACCGCGCTTAACTACGAGCAGTACTTC	CASSTALNYEQYF
TRBV25-1	.	TRBJ2-7	.	TGTGCCAGCAGTGTTGGGCAGGGGTCCTACGAGCAGTACTTC	CASSVGQGSYEQYF
TRBV2	TRBD1	TRBJ1-5	.	TGTGCCAGCAGTGAAGGGGACAGGGGTCACCAGCCCCAGCATTTT	CASSEGDRGHQPQHF
TRBV5-1	.	TRBJ1-4	.	TGCGCCAGCAGCTCTCAGGGACAATTGGAAAAACTGTTTTTT	CASSSQGQLEKLFF
TRBV7-2	.	TRBJ2-7	.	TGTGCCAGCAGCATGGACTACGAGCAGTACTTC	CASSMDYEQYF
TRBV5-4	TRBD1	TRBJ2-5	.	TGTGCCAGCAGCCCCCGGGACAGTCAAGAGACCCAGTACTTC	CASSPRDSQETQYF
TRBV12-5	.	TRBJ2-7	.	TGTGCTAGTGGTTTGGCCCGAGCGAGATCGGAAGGCTACGAGCAGTACTTC	CASGLARARSEGYEQYF
TRBV7-2	TRBD1	TRBJ2-2	.	TGTGCCAGCAGCTCCCAGGGGGCAGACACCGGGGAGCTGTTTTTT	CASSSQGADTGELFF
TRBV2	TRBD1	TRBJ1-5	.	TGTGCCAGCAAGGACAGGGGGGATCAGCCCCAGCATTTT	CASKDRGDQPQHF
TRBV5-1	.	TRBJ2-2	.	TGCGCCAGCAGCCTCGACATGCAATCCCGAGGGGAGCTGTTTTTT	CASSLDMQSRGELFF
TRBV5-5	.	TRBJ2-7	.	TGTGCCAGCAGGCGAGTCGCAGGGCTGGGTGACGAGCAGTACTTC	CASRRVAGLGDEQYF
TRBV4-1	TRBD1	TRBJ1-2	once	TGCGCCAGCAGCCACCTAACGGACAGGGTGGATGGCTACACCTTC	CASSHLTDRVDGYTF
TRBV7-2	.	TRBJ2-7	.	TGTGCCAGCAGCACACAGAGTTACGAGCAGTACTTC	CASSTQSYEQYF
TRBV5-1	.	TRBJ2-2	.	TGCGCCAGCAGCTTGGTGATTGCGCGGGGGGAGCTGTTTTTT	CASSLVIARGELFF
TRBV10-2	.	TRBJ2-4	.	TGCGCCAGCAGTGGCCCAGGGGGGGACATTCAGTACTTC	CASSGPGGDIQYF
TRBV9	TRBD2	TRBJ2-7	.	TGTGCCAGCAGCGTCGGGACTAGCGGAACCTACGAGCAGTACTTC	CASSVGTSGTYEQYF
TRBV14	TRBD2	TRBJ2-1	.	TGTGCCAGCAGCCGCGGGGGTAGCGGGAGGGCCGGTGAGCAGTTCTTC	CASSRGGSGRAGEQFF
TRBV28	.	TRBJ2-2	.	TGTGCCAGCAGTTTATTTCGGGCGAACACCGGGGAGCTGTTTTTT	CASSLFRANTGELFF
TRBV6-1	TRBD1	TRBJ1-1	.	TGTGCCAGCAAACAGGGGGACACTGAAGCTTTCTTT	CASKQGDTEAFF
TRBV29-1	.	TRBJ2-3	.	TGCAGCGTTGAGCACAACACAGATACGCAGTATTTT	CSVEHNTDTQYF
TRBV7-2	TRBD2	TRBJ2-1	.	TGTGCCAGCAGCTTAGTAGCTAGCGGGAAATACAATGAGCAGTTCTTC	CASSLVASGKYNEQFF
TRBV30	.	TRBJ1-2	.	TGTGCCTGGAGTGTAAGGGCTCGGGGCTACACCTTC	CAWSVRARGYTF
TRBV5-1	.	TRBJ1-2	once	TGCGCCAGCAGCCCTTCGACAGGAGGGGGTCCATTTTACAGTGGCTACACCTTC	CASSPSTGGGPFYSGYTF
TRBV19	TRBD2	TRBJ2-2	.	TGTGCCAGTAGTATGTTAGCGGGTGGGCCCGGGGAGCTGTTTTTT	CASSMLAGGPGELFF
TRBV19	TRBD2	TRBJ2-7	once	TGTGCCAGTAGTACCCGACTAGCGGGAGCCGAGCAGTACTTC	CASSTRLAGAEQYF
TRBV7-2	TRBD1	TRBJ2-7	.	TGTGCCAGCAGCTACACGACCGGGACAGGTATTTACGAGCAGTACTTC	CASSYTTGTGIYEQYF
TRBV30	TRBD2	TRBJ2-3	.	TGTGCCTGGAGGAGACTAGCGGGAGACACAGATACGCAGTATTTT	CAWRRLAGDTDTQYF
TRBV10-3	TRBD1	TRBJ2-7	.	TGTGCCATGCGACAGGGCCAATTGTACGAGCAGTACTTC	CAMRQGQLYEQYF
TRBV27	.	TRBJ2-1	.	TGTGCCAGCAGCCCTGCCCCCAGCAGCTCCTACAATGAGCAGTTCTTC	CASSPAPSSSYNEQFF
TRBV28	TRBD2	TRBJ2-1	.	TGTGCCAGCAGTTCGAGACTAGCGGACTCCTACAATGAGCAGTTCTTC	CASSSRLADSYNEQFF
TRBV7-8	.	TRBJ2-7	.	TGTGCCAGCAGCCCTCGCCACGGAACAGTCCCATACGAGCAGTACTTC	CASSPRHGTVPYEQYF
TRBV28	.	TRBJ2-7	once	TGTGCCAGCAGTTACTGGCGGGCAGGGTCCTCCTACGAGCAGTACTTC	CASSYWRAGSSYEQYF
TRBV4-3	.	TRBJ1-5	.	TGCGCCAGCAGCCAAGCAGCGGGCAATCAGCCCCAGCATTTT	CASSQAAGNQPQHF
TRBV4-2	TRBD2	TRBJ2-7	.	TGTGCCAGCAGCCAAAGTTTCGGGACTAGCTACGAGCAGTACTTC	CASSQSFGTSYEQYF
TRBV5-1	.	TRBJ2-7	.	TGCGCCAGCAGCTTGGTAGTGGAAAAGGGCGAGCAGTACTTC	CASSLVVEKGEQYF